A single sample is the source of the 31 T cell receptor beta chains below, sequenced in a study of OX40 agonist ivuxolimab in advanced cancers. The table came from immunoSEQ multiplex PCR; TCRdb's copy has only in-frame clones and leaves some out. This repertoire shows nearly 70,000 clones, roughly 85% found once; its top ten account for roughly 8.2%. The specimen was CD4+ or CD8+ T cells sorted from blood, collected in a trial of the OX40 agonist ivuxolimab. The receptors shown here come from an adult with an advanced solid tumor such as melanoma, head and neck, liver or kidney cancer.

V and J are TRBV5-4 and TRBJ2-5, with TRBD1 matching over 12 bases. CDR3 length: 15 amino acids. Germline CDR1 and CDR2: SGHNT and YYREEE (reference sequence). After removal of 7 bases from V and 0 bases from J, the junction contained 4 bases not matched to a gene. CDR3 region: CASGTGGLYQETQYF. CDR3 coding DNA: TGTGCCAGCGGGACAGGGGGCCTGTACCAAGAGACCCAGTACTTC. The full variable domain, with the rest looked up from reference TRBV5-4 and TRBJ2-5, is ETGVTQSPTHLIKTRGQQVTLRCSSQSGHNTVSWYQQALGQGPQFIFQYYREEENGRGNFPPRFSGLQFPNYSSELNVNALELDDSALYLCASGTGGLYQETQYFGPGTRLLVL.

V is TRBV9 and J is TRBJ1-4; tentative D call: TRBD1 (6 bases). V lost 3 bases and J lost 5, with 17 bases in between. This CDR3 spans 16 amino acids. Germline CDR1 SGDLS, CDR2 YYNGEE. CDR3 residues: CASSAGGTRGNEKLFF. The CDR3 DNA reads as TGTGCCAGCAGCGCAGGAGGGACGAGGGGGAATGAAAAACTGTTTTTT.

This chain links TRBV9 with TRBJ1-1, with D tentatively TRBD1 (6 bases). The germline V gene has CDR1 SGDLS and CDR2 YYNGEE. The CDR3 is 13 residues long. The V and J ends lost 2 bases and 11 bases respectively, with 16 bases between them. The CDR3 spells CASSVPGAVYAFF. CDR3 coding DNA: TGTGCCAGCAGCGTCCCAGGGGCAGTTTACGCTTTCTTT.

This rearrangement joins TRBV6-1 to TRBJ1-5; D is undetermined. Germline V gives CDR1 MNHNS, CDR2 SASEGT. The CDR3 runs to 14 residues. Trimming pared 2 bases from V and 1 base from J, leaving 6 bases between. DNA for the CDR3: TGTGCCAGCAGTGAACAACCGAGCAATCAGCCCCAGCATTTT. Amino acids: CASSEQPSNQPQHF.

The chain joins TRBV6-5 to TRBJ1-2; D remains unclear. CDR3 length equals 13 residues. Germline V lookup: CDR1 MNHEY, CDR2 SVGAGI. Trimming shortened V by 6 bases and J by 2 bases, and 10 bases separated the two germline ends. The CDR3 region has the DNA TGTGCCAGCAGGATGACGGGCAACTATGGCTACACCTTC. It encodes CASRMTGNYGYTF.

The genes are TRBV4-2 and TRBJ1-3; possible D gene TRBD1, 5 bases. The CDR3 has 17 amino acids. With 0 bases removed from V and 0 bases from J, the gap between germline ends came to 12 bases. The V gene's germline CDR1 is LGHNA and CDR2 YNFKEQ. For the CDR3, the DNA is TGTGCCAGCAGCCAAGATCAAGGAGGGGACTCTGGAAACACCATATATTTT. It translates to CASSQDQGGDSGNTIYF.

J is TRBJ1-2 and V is TRBV5-4; D unresolved. Germline CDR1 SGHNT, CDR2 YYREEE (reference sequence). V was clipped by 3 bases and J by 3 bases, with 12 bases between them. The CDR3 contains 14 residues. The CDR3 here is CASSYRTVDYGYTF. The CDR3 DNA reads as TGTGCCAGCAGCTACCGGACCGTCGACTATGGCTACACCTTC.

The rearrangement uses TRBV5-8 and TRBJ1-2; D remains unclear. V was clipped by 0 bases and J by 2 bases, with 14 bases between them. The CDR3 is 16 amino acids. CDR1 and CDR2 from the germline V gene are SGHTS and YDEGEE. The CDR3 sequence is CASSLAVDINNYGYTF. CDR3 coding DNA: TGTGCCAGCAGCTTGGCGGTCGACATCAACAACTATGGCTACACCTTC.

CDR3 protein: CASSKALGTRAEKLFF. CDR3 DNA sequence: TGTGCCAGCAGCAAAGCGCTGGGGACAAGGGCTGAAAAACTGTTTTTT. The J gene is TRBJ1-4, the V gene TRBV21-1; the table gives TRBD1 as D, unverified against the DNA. TRBV21-1 has pseudogene status. This CDR3 region has 16 residues.

The chain has TRBV19 and TRBJ1-6; maybe TRBD1 (6 bases). The length of the CDR3 is 14 residues. CDR1 is LNHDA and CDR2 is SQIVND in the germline V gene (reference sequence). The V gene lost 3 bases and the J gene lost 10 bases, with 13 bases spanning the gap. In DNA, the CDR3 is TGTGCCAGTAGTATCGGCAGGGGAGGATCACCCCTCCACTTT. Its translation is CASSIGRGGSPLHF.

This clone appeared a single time. Other nucleotide sequences in the sample specify the same CDR3. The chain carries TRBV6-5 and TRBJ1-1; D gene uncertain. Looked up from germline, CDR1 is MNHEY and CDR2 is SVGAGI. V dropped 7 bases and J dropped 1 base, with 4 bases sitting between them. CDR3 length: 11 amino acids. The CDR3 reads CASKQNTEAFF. For the CDR3, the DNA is TGTGCCAGCAAGCAGAACACTGAAGCTTTCTTT.

V gene TRBV5-4 combines with J gene TRBJ1-1, with D maybe TRBD1 (6 bases). CDR3 size: 13 residues. The germline V and J ends were trimmed by 0 bases and 8 bases, with 11 bases remaining between them. Germline CDR1 SGHNT, CDR2 YYREEE (reference sequence). The DNA for the CDR3 is TGTGCCAGCAGCTTGGACAGGGACTTGGAAGCTTTCTTT. Its protein product is CASSLDRDLEAFF.

This clone has just one count. The chain employs TRBV27 and TRBJ1-1; the D is unclear. The CDR3 has 13 residues. CDR1 and CDR2 from the germline V gene are MNHEY and SMNVEV (reference sequence). Trimming left V 3 bases short and J 3 bases short, with 8 bases between. In DNA, the CDR3 is TGTGCCAGCAGTTTTGAGGGCCACACTGAAGCTTTCTTT. Its protein is CASSFEGHTEAFF.

The chain joins TRBV5-4 to TRBJ2-5, with 7 bases that match TRBD1. Germline values: CDR1 SGHNT, CDR2 YYREEE (reference sequence). This CDR3 spans 16 amino acids. The V and J ends lost 0 bases and 5 bases, in that order; junction bases with no gene match: 10. The CDR3: CASSLATRGPGETQYF. CDR3 sequence (DNA): TGTGCCAGCAGCTTGGCCACGAGGGGGCCGGGGGAGACCCAGTACTTC.

The chain has TRBV5-1 and TRBJ2-1, with a weak D call TRBD1 (7 bases). Germline V gene data show CDR1 as SGHRS and CDR2 as YFSETQ. V lost 2 bases to trimming and J lost 6 bases, with 15 bases between them. The CDR3 has 15 residues. This chain's CDR3 is CASSFGRQGINEQFF. In DNA, the CDR3 is TGCGCCAGCAGCTTCGGGAGACAGGGTATCAATGAGCAGTTCTTC.

With respect to this clone: The sample holds other DNA sequences that translate to the same CDR3. The chain combines TRBV4-3 with TRBJ2-6, with D possibly being TRBD2 (5 bases). The CDR3 has 16 amino acids. CDR1 LGHNA and CDR2 YSLEER come from the germline V gene. V was trimmed by 0 bases and J by 1 base, leaving 7 bases between them. CDR3 DNA: TGCGCCAGCAGCCAAGATCGAGGGTCTGGGGCCAACGTCCTGACTTTC. It specifies CASSQDRGSGANVLTF.

The gene calls are TRBV6-5 and TRBJ2-1; D unclear. Germline V gene data show CDR1 as MNHEY and CDR2 as SVGAGI. V was trimmed by 4 bases and J by 2 bases, leaving 12 bases between them. The CDR3 has 15 residues. In DNA, the CDR3 is TGTGCCAGCAGTTTCCAACCCCAAGCCTACAATGAGCAGTTCTTC. It codes for CASSFQPQAYNEQFF.

The chain is built from TRBV7-9 and TRBJ2-3; D call uncertain. Trimming took 8 bases from V and 8 from J, leaving 17 bases between them. Germline CDR1 is SEHNR and CDR2 is FQNEAQ (reference sequence). The length of the CDR3 is 13 residues. CDR3 coding DNA: TGTGCCAGCGCCAGGCAGTCCCAGCTTACGCAGTATTTT. It yields the protein CASARQSQLTQYF.

The chain carries TRBV4-2 and TRBJ2-3, with TRBD2 matching 9 bases. The CDR3 runs 19 residues. CDR1 is LGHNA, CDR2 YNFKEQ, per germline. The V gene end was trimmed by 4 bases and the J gene end by 0 bases; junction bases not matched to a gene: 14. The CDR3 nucleotides read TGTGCCAGCAGCCCAACAGGGGCTAGCGGGGCTCCTAGCACAGATACGCAGTATTTT. It translates to CASSPTGASGAPSTDTQYF.

The chain is built from TRBV5-1 and TRBJ2-5, with D perhaps TRBD2 (7 bases). V shed 0 bases and J shed 2 bases, with 20 bases lying between them. Germline V lookup: CDR1 SGHRS, CDR2 YFSETQ. This CDR3 is 18 amino acids long. In nucleotides, the CDR3 is TGCGCCAGCAGCTTGGCCCGGCGGGGGCCCGGGACACAAGAGACCCAGTACTTC. Protein: CASSLARRGPGTQETQYF.

This chain joins TRBV5-4 and TRBJ1-1; D unclear. Trimming pared 3 bases from V and 4 bases from J, leaving 13 bases between. The CDR3 consists of 14 residues. In germline, CDR1 is SGHNT, CDR2 YYREEE (reference sequence). The CDR3: CASSSTQRGTEAFF. CDR3 in DNA: TGTGCCAGCAGCTCGACCCAACGCGGCACTGAAGCTTTCTTT.

The chain employs TRBV14 and TRBJ2-3; the D is unclear. Between the trimmed V and J ends, which lost 4 bases and 6 bases, there was a span of 11 bases. CDR1 and CDR2 from the germline V gene are SGHDN and FVKESK. The CDR3 is 13 residues long. CDR3 amino acids: CASSRIILDTQYF. CDR3 nucleotides: TGTGCCAGCAGCCGAATCATCCTGGATACGCAGTATTTT.

The CDR3 spells CASSQEGASNQPQHF. The CDR3 DNA reads as TGCGCCAGCAGCCAAGAGGGGGCGAGCAATCAGCCCCAGCATTTT. This rearrangement joins TRBV4-3 to TRBJ1-5; D may be TRBD1 (6 bases). The CDR3 length is 15 residues. The germline gives CDR1 LGHNA, CDR2 YSLEER. The V end lost 0 bases, the J end lost 1 base, and 7 bases lay between the germline ends.

The V gene is TRBV5-1, the J gene TRBJ2-2; maybe TRBD2 (6 bases). The V end was cut by 0 bases, the J end by 5 bases, with 14 bases between. The V gene's germline CDR1 is SGHRS and CDR2 YFSETQ. The CDR3 extends over 16 amino acids. The CDR3 region is CASSLAGGGVTGELFF. The CDR3 DNA sequence: TGCGCCAGCAGCTTGGCCGGAGGCGGGGTGACCGGGGAGCTGTTTTTT.

The chain uses TRBV18 and TRBJ1-3; D is unresolved. This CDR3 is built from 14 residues. From germline, CDR1 is KGHSH and CDR2 LQKENI. Trimming cost V 3 bases and J 4 bases, with 10 bases left between them. The CDR3 protein is CASSPSAVGNTIYF. The DNA of the CDR3 is TGTGCCAGCTCACCTTCGGCAGTCGGAAACACCATATATTTT.

The CDR3 DNA reads TGTGCCAGCAGCTGGGGACAGGGCGGAAACACCATATATTTT. This codes for CASSWGQGGNTIYF. The chain is built from TRBV7-9 and TRBJ1-3; the match to TRBD1 covers 9 bases. Trimming took 4 bases from V and 4 from J; bases not matched to a gene: 2. The CDR3 is made up of 14 amino acids. Germline CDR1 SEHNR, CDR2 FQNEAQ (reference sequence).

The chain uses TRBV9 and TRBJ2-1; D is perhaps TRBD1 (5 bases). Germline lookup yields CDR1 SGDLS and CDR2 YYNGEE. This CDR3 comprises 13 residues. Trimming pared 0 bases from V and 9 bases from J, leaving 10 bases between. The CDR3 sequence is CASSVARDGEQFF. In DNA form, the CDR3 reads TGTGCCAGCAGCGTAGCCAGGGATGGTGAGCAGTTCTTC.

The chain employs TRBV6-6 and TRBJ1-1; possibly TRBD1 for D (5 bases). The CDR3 covers 14 residues. Germline V lookup: CDR1 MNHNY, CDR2 SVGAGI (reference sequence). V dropped 5 bases and J dropped 3 bases, with 13 bases sitting between them. CDR3 coding DNA: TGTGCCAGCAGTCGAGGACAAGGATACACTGAAGCTTTCTTT. It codes for CASSRGQGYTEAFF.

The CDR3 DNA follows: TGTGCCAGCAGTTACTTAGACAGGGGCAATGAGCAGTTCTTC. Translation: CASSYLDRGNEQFF. V gene TRBV6-5 combines with J gene TRBJ2-1; 8 bases map to TRBD1. Germline lookup yields CDR1 MNHEY and CDR2 SVGAGI. There are 14 residues in the CDR3. The junction had 2 bases not matched to a gene; V was cut back by 1 base and J by 6 bases.

V and J are TRBV2 and TRBJ1-4; TRBD1 matches at 7 bases. The CDR3 is 15 residues long. Germline trimming cut 5 bases from V and 0 bases from J; bases unmatched to any gene: 3. From germline, CDR1 is SNHLY and CDR2 FYNNEI. The CDR3 here is CASSLQGPTNEKLFF. In DNA, the CDR3 is TGTGCCAGCAGTTTACAGGGGCCAACTAATGAAAAACTGTTTTTT.

The chain carries TRBV7-3 and TRBJ1-1; the D is unclear. CDR1 and CDR2 (germline): SGHTA, FQGTGA. Trimming removed 3 bases at V and 1 base at J, with 6 bases between. The CDR3 runs to 13 residues. CDR3 nucleotide sequence: TGTGCCAGCAGCTTTAGTTCGAACACTGAAGCTTTCTTT. Its translation: CASSFSSNTEAFF.